One sample yielded the 3 T cell receptor beta chains listed below, sequenced in a study of blood T cell repertoires in COVID-19. Data came from immunoSEQ multiplex PCR; TCRdb stores just in-frame clones and leaves some out. The sample holds about 270,000 clones, about nine tenths seen once. The sample was PBMCs or T cells enriched from blood (not recorded which). These receptors were collected from a woman aged 18 to 35 who had recovered from COVID-19.

The V gene is TRBV6-5, the J gene TRBJ1-1; TRBD1 agrees at 7 bases. V was clipped by 5 bases and J by 5 bases; unmatched bases: 11. The CDR3 loop spans 15 amino acids. Germline lookup yields CDR1 MNHEY and CDR2 SVGAGI. This CDR3 reads CASSISGQALTEAFF. The CDR3 DNA follows: TGTGCCAGCAGTATCTCAGGACAGGCCTTAACTGAAGCTTTCTTT.

The V and J genes are TRBV4-1 and TRBJ2-7, with D tentatively TRBD1 (5 bases). V was cut by 0 bases and J by 2 bases, with 8 bases left in between. This CDR3 comprises 14 residues. The germline CDR1 and CDR2 sequences are MGHRA and YSYEKL. The CDR3 DNA follows: TGCGCCAGCAGCCAAGATATAGGGGCCTACGAGCAGTACTTC. Its protein product is CASSQDIGAYEQYF.

The rearrangement joins TRBV19 to TRBJ1-5; 8 bases are shared with TRBD1. CDR3 length: 15 amino acids. CDR1 and CDR2 from the germline V gene are LNHDA and SQIVND (reference sequence). V lost 9 bases, J lost 2 bases, and 9 bases stayed unmatched. The CDR3 region is CASASGTGGNQPQHF. DNA of the CDR3: TGTGCCAGCGCCTCCGGGACAGGAGGCAATCAGCCCCAGCATTTT.